These 20 T cell receptor beta chains originate from one sample sequenced in a study of T-cell memory formation after mild COVID-19. From the 5' RACE reads, TCRdb called clonotypes with MiXCR, one entry per CDR3 protein. The repertoire holds roughly 35,000 distinct CDR3 sequences, with 7.5% to 8% as singletons. The sequenced material came from PBMCs or a T cell subset sorted from them (not recorded which). The receptor source for this set is a man aged 18 to 35 who had mild COVID-19 (a few samples of this study predate the infection). Cell type and time point are not known.

Ten or more counts support this clonotype. The rearrangement uses TRBV9 and TRBJ2-5; 10 bases align to TRBD2. V dropped 4 bases and J dropped 4; count of bases not matched to a gene: 10. The CDR3 extends over 16 amino acids. Germline V gene sequence: CDR1 SGDLS, CDR2 YYNGEE. This chain's CDR3 is CASSPYSGGPGETQYF. The DNA for the CDR3 is TGTGCCAGCAGCCCCTATAGCGGGGGGCCAGGAGAGACCCAGTACTTC.

This clonotype was counted ten times or more. This chain connects TRBV2 to TRBJ1-1; D is perhaps TRBD1 (5 bases). Germline V gene sequence: CDR1 SNHLY, CDR2 FYNNEI. The CDR3 is 13 amino acids. V gave up 8 bases and J gave up 8 bases, with 18 bases separating them. CDR3 sequence: CASASRDRGEAFF. CDR3 nucleotide sequence: TGTGCCAGCGCGTCCCGGGACCGGGGCGAAGCTTTCTTT.

This clonotype was observed many times. J is TRBJ2-3 and V is TRBV5-1, with D unclear. CDR1 SGHRS and CDR2 YFSETQ come from the germline V gene. The CDR3 covers 15 residues. V was shortened by 0 bases and J by 0 bases, with 8 bases between the two germline ends. Written as DNA, the CDR3 is TGCGCCAGCAGCTTGGCCGTGGTCAGCACAGATACGCAGTATTTT. This gives the protein CASSLAVVSTDTQYF.

The sample holds many counts of this clonotype. The V and J genes are TRBV7-2 and TRBJ1-1; D call uncertain. The CDR3 has 13 amino acids. Trimming removed 4 bases at V and 3 bases at J, with 9 bases between. Looked up from germline, CDR1 is SGHTA and CDR2 is FQGNSA. CDR3 coding DNA: TGTGCCAGCAGCTCCAGGTGGGACACTGAAGCTTTCTTT. As protein: CASSSRWDTEAFF.

This clonotype has a count of ten or more. This chain links TRBV2 with TRBJ2-7; the D gene is possibly TRBD1 (6 bases). The CDR3 consists of 15 residues. V was trimmed by 6 bases and J by 1 base, leaving 16 bases between them. In germline, CDR1 is SNHLY, CDR2 FYNNEI. The CDR3 bases are TGTGCCAGCAGCCCCACAGGGTTCGGGTCCTACGAGCAGTACGTC. Its translation: CASSPTGFGSYEQYV.

This clonotype was seen a single time. This may arise from a read error, as a much more abundant clone is one base away. V and J are TRBV6-2 or TRBV6-3 and TRBJ1-5; 8 bases fit TRBD1. The CDR3 totals 14 residues. Per the germline V gene, CDR1 is MNHEY and CDR2 is SVGEGT. This chain's CDR3 is CGSSYDRGHQPQHF. The CDR3 DNA reads TGTGGCAGCAGCTACGACAGGGGCCATCAGCCCCAGCATTTT.

The sample holds a few counts of this clonotype. The chain combines TRBV12-3 or TRBV12-4 with TRBJ2-3, with TRBD2 matching 8 bases. This CDR3 has 15 residues. The trim removed 0 bases at V and 1 base at J, leaving 0 bases unmatched. CDR3 sequence: CASSLASGGTDTQYF. The CDR3 DNA follows: TGTGCCAGCAGTTTAGCTAGCGGGGGCACAGATACGCAGTATTTT.

The sample holds many counts of this clonotype. This chain uses TRBV9 with TRBJ1-4, with a weak D call TRBD1 (5 bases). CDR3 length: 14 amino acids. CDR1 and CDR2 (germline): SGDLS, YYNGEE. V lost 3 bases to trimming and J lost 5 bases, with 11 bases between them. CDR3: CASSADSGNEKLFF. As DNA, the CDR3 is TGTGCCAGCAGCGCCGACAGCGGCAATGAAAAACTGTTTTTT.

This clonotype was found many times. V is TRBV20-1 and J is TRBJ1-2; maybe TRBD1 (6 bases). The V gene's germline CDR1 is DFQATT and CDR2 SNEGSKA (reference sequence). This CDR3 comprises 14 residues. The V end was cut by 3 bases, the J end by 5 bases, with 16 bases between. The CDR3 protein is CSASRNAGAYGYTF. DNA for the CDR3: TGCAGTGCTAGCCGAAATGCAGGGGCTTATGGCTACACCTTC.

This clonotype was counted at least ten times. This rearrangement joins TRBV25-1 to TRBJ1-2; D is unresolved. CDR1 is MGHDK, CDR2 SYGVNS, per germline. Deletions cut 2 bases from V and 8 bases from J, with 6 bases between. The CDR3 is 11 residues long. The CDR3 DNA reads TGTGCCAGCAGTGAACAAGGAGGCTACACCTTC. It specifies CASSEQGGYTF.

This clonotype was seen many times. This rearrangement joins TRBV7-2 to TRBJ1-6; D gene ambiguous. Germline assignment: CDR1 SGHTA and CDR2 FQGNSA. Trimming shortened V by 5 bases and J by 0 bases, and 14 bases separated the two germline ends. This CDR3 is 17 amino acids long. The CDR3 DNA is TGTGCCAGCAGCCCGATACCGCTTAGCTCCTATAATTCACCCCTCCACTTT. Its protein product is CASSPIPLSSYNSPLHF.

In this sample, this clonotype turned up many times. The V and J genes are TRBV29-1 and TRBJ1-1; D uncertain. CDR3 length equals 10 residues. CDR1 SQVTM and CDR2 ANQGSEA come from the germline V gene. Deletions cut 7 bases from V and 3 bases from J, with 6 bases between. In DNA, the CDR3 is TGCAGCGGGATGGACACTGAAGCTTTCTTT. Protein product: CSGMDTEAFF.

In its sample, this clonotype was seen many times. This rearrangement joins TRBV5-6 to TRBJ1-1; D unclear. Germline V gene sequence: CDR1 SGHDT, CDR2 YYEEEE. Trimming cost V 5 bases and J 7 bases, with 18 bases left between them. This CDR3 is built from 14 residues. The CDR3 protein is CASRPTANPHEAFF. CDR3 sequence (DNA): TGTGCCAGCAGGCCTACAGCAAACCCTCATGAAGCTTTCTTT.

The sample holds a few counts of this clonotype. V and J are TRBV20-1 and TRBJ2-3; TRBD1 or TRBD2 may be the D gene (6 bases each). V was trimmed by 3 bases and J by 2 bases, leaving 18 bases between them. The CDR3 spans 16 residues. From germline, CDR1 is DFQATT and CDR2 SNEGSKA (reference sequence). DNA of the CDR3: TGCAGTGCTAGGGGGGCGGCGGCGGGATTCACAGATACGCAGTATTTT. Translating gives CSARGAAAGFTDTQYF.

This clonotype is medium-sized. The chain carries TRBV5-1 and TRBJ2-7; 8 positions agree with TRBD1. Trimming at V came to 0 bases and at J to 3 bases, leaving 5 bases not matched to a gene. Germline-derived CDR1 and CDR2 are SGHRS and YFSETQ. The length of the CDR3 is 15 residues. CDR3 in amino acids: CASSLGGQGHYEQYV. CDR3 DNA sequence: TGCGCCAGCAGCTTGGGTGGACAGGGCCACTACGAGCAGTACGTC.

This clonotype was counted ten times or more. The chain recombines TRBV7-6 with TRBJ2-5; 8 bases agree with TRBD2. The CDR3 length is 16 residues. Germline V gives CDR1 SGHVS, CDR2 FNYEAQ. J lost 5 bases, V lost 0 bases, and 8 bases had no gene match. The CDR3 DNA follows: TGTGCCAGCAGCTTAGCACCCAGCGGGGGTGGCGAGACCCAGTACTTC. The encoded protein is CASSLAPSGGGETQYF. The entire variable domain, with the rest obtained from reference TRBV7-6 and TRBJ2-5, is as follows: GAGVSQSPRYKVTKRGQDVALRCDPISGHVSLYWYRQALGQGPEFLTYFNYEAQQDKSGLPNDRFSAERPEGSISTLTIQRTEQRDSAMYRCASSLAPSGGGETQYFGPGTRLLVL.

This clonotype was seen at least ten times. DNA of the CDR3: TGTGCCAGCAGCCCGTCAACTTCCAATGAGCAGTTCTTC. Translated: CASSPSTSNEQFF. J is TRBJ2-1 and V is TRBV9; D unclear. The V and J ends lost 4 bases and 6 bases respectively, with 11 bases between them. The CDR3 spans 13 residues. The V gene's germline CDR1 is SGDLS and CDR2 YYNGEE.

The gene calls are TRBV7-2 and TRBJ1-2, with 8 nucleotides matching TRBD1. The CDR3 spans 16 residues. Germline CDR1 reads SGHTA; CDR2 reads FQGNSA. V dropped 7 bases and J dropped 5; count of bases not matched to a gene: 15. CDR3 nucleotide sequence: TGTGCCAGCACCAAAGACAGGGGAATCTCCTATTATGGCTACACCTTC. Encoded protein: CASTKDRGISYYGYTF. Looking up the rest from reference TRBV7-2 and TRBJ1-2 gives the full variable domain: GAGVSQSPSNKVTEKGKDVELRCDPISGHTALYWYRQSLGQGLEFLIYFQGNSAPDKSGLPSDRFSAERTGGSVSTLTIQRTQQEDSAVYLCASTKDRGISYYGYTFGSGTRLTVV.

This clonotype was picked up many times. V usage is TRBV5-1 and J usage is TRBJ2-3, with D hard to call. V lost 3 bases and J lost 5, with 4 bases in between. The CDR3 consists of 11 residues. Germline V lookup: CDR1 SGHRS, CDR2 YFSETQ. This CDR3 reads CASSSRDTQYF. In DNA, the CDR3 is TGCGCCAGCAGCTCCCGAGATACGCAGTATTTT.

This clonotype is medium-sized (0.01 to 0.1%). The gene calls are TRBV30 and TRBJ2-3; D possibly corresponds to TRBD1 (6 bases). V gave up 4 bases and J gave up 2 bases, with 10 bases separating them. CDR3 length equals 13 residues. Germline CDR1 reads GTSNPN; CDR2 reads SVGIG (reference sequence). Here the CDR3 reads CAWNRDFTDTQYF. CDR3 nucleotides: TGTGCCTGGAACAGGGATTTCACAGATACGCAGTATTTT.